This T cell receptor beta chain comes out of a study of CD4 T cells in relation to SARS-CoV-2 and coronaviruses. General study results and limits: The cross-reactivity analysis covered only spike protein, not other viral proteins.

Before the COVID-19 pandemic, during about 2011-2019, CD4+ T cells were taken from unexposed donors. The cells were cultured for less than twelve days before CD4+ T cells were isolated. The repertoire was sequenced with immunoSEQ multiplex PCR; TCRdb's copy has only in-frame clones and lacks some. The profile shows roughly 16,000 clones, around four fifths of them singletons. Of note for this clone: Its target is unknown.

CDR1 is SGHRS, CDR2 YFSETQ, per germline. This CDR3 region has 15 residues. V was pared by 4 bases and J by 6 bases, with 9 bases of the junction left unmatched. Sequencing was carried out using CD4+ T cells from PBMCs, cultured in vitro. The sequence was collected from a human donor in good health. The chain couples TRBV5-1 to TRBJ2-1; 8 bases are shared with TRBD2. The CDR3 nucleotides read TGCGCCAGCAGCCCGACTAGCGTCGGTTCCAATGAGCAGTTCTTC. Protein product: CASSPTSVGSNEQFF.